These 19 T cell receptor beta chains were sequenced from one sample in a study of CD8+ T cells in alopecia areata. Reverse transcription of extracted RNA yielded cDNA, which provided the sequencing template. Profiled with immunoSEQ multiplex PCR; TCRdb holds only in-frame clones, not every one. This sample has 200,000 to 250,000 clones; around 62% occur once, and the top ten carry approximately 0.44%. The sample was CD4+ T cells sorted from blood, taken at week 0. These receptors were obtained from a human donor with alopecia areata.

In this sample, this clone turned up a few times. The chain uses TRBV6-1 and TRBJ2-1, with 7 nucleotides matching TRBD2. After removal of 10 bases from V and 8 bases from J, the junction contained 11 bases not matched to a gene. The CDR3 runs to 13 residues. Per the germline V gene, CDR1 is MNHNS and CDR2 is SASEGT. For the CDR3, the DNA is TGTGCCATCAGGGTTGCGGGAGTCGATGAGCAGTTCTTC. Translation: CAIRVAGVDEQFF.

This sequence joins TRBV30 and TRBJ1-2; TRBD1 matches at 9 bases. J lost 5 bases, V lost 5 bases, and 6 bases had no gene match. The germline V gene encodes CDR1 GTSNPN and CDR2 SVGIG (reference sequence). CDR3 length equals 13 residues. CDR3 protein: CAWGRDREYGYTF. The CDR3 DNA follows: TGTGCCTGGGGCAGGGACAGGGAGTATGGCTACACCTTC. Based on the CDR3 plus reference TRBV30 and TRBJ1-2, the full variable domain is SQTIHQWPATLVQPVGSPLSLECTVEGTSNPNLYWYRQAAGRGLQLLFYSVGIGQISSEVPQNLSASRPQDRQFILSSKKLLLSDSGFYLCAWGRDREYGYTFGSGTRLTVV.

The chain carries TRBV27 and TRBJ1-6; unclear D gene. Looked up from germline, CDR1 is MNHEY and CDR2 is SMNVEV (reference sequence). With 0 bases removed from V and 9 bases from J, the gap between germline ends came to 15 bases. This CDR3 has 16 residues. The CDR3 coding sequence is TGTGCCAGCAGTTTATCCCCGGCAGGAAGGAGTTCACCCCTCCACTTT. Encoded protein: CASSLSPAGRSSPLHF.

The chain combines TRBV7-8 with TRBJ2-7, with D possibly matching TRBD1 (6 bases). Deletions cut 5 bases from V and 0 bases from J, with 14 bases between. The CDR3 is 15 amino acids. Germline CDR1 and CDR2: SGHVS and FQNEAQ. The CDR3 DNA follows: TGTGCCAGCAGCCCCCGGGACATTAGCTCCTACGAGCAGTACTTC. Translating it yields CASSPRDISSYEQYF.

This sequence joins TRBV30 and TRBJ1-1, with D possibly being TRBD1 (5 bases). The CDR3 has 13 amino acids. V dropped 6 bases and J dropped 7 bases, with 18 bases sitting between them. CDR1 is GTSNPN and CDR2 is SVGIG in the germline V gene (reference sequence). The chain's CDR3 is CACQLMGVGEAFF. The CDR3 DNA is TGTGCCTGCCAACTTATGGGGGTTGGTGAAGCTTTCTTT.

This clone was observed at least ten times. This rearrangement joins TRBV19 to TRBJ2-1; TRBD2 aligns across 12 bases. The CDR3 loop spans 20 amino acids. Per the germline V gene, CDR1 is LNHDA and CDR2 is SQIVND (reference sequence). Trimming cost V 9 bases and J 7 bases; bases outside gene matches: 25. In nucleotides, the CDR3 is TGTGCCAGCAAACCTTTGATCCTAGCGGGAGGGCCGAAGGGTAAAAATGAGCAGTTCTTC. It translates to CASKPLILAGGPKGKNEQFF.

The CDR3, as DNA: TGCAGCGCTTCGATCGATTCCTACAATGAGCAGTTCTTC. Its protein product is CSASIDSYNEQFF. The chain is built from TRBV29-1 and TRBJ2-1; D gene unclear. Germline V gene data show CDR1 as SQVTM and CDR2 as ANQGSEA. V lost 7 bases and J lost 1, with 11 bases in between. CDR3 length: 13 residues.

This clone showed up just a few times. This rearrangement joins TRBV19 to TRBJ1-1; D not resolved. Trimming shortened V by 3 bases and J by 6 bases, and 11 bases separated the two germline ends. In germline, CDR1 is LNHDA, CDR2 SQIVND (reference sequence). The CDR3 runs to 13 residues. CDR3 coding DNA: TGTGCCAGTAGTATCCCGGGGTTAGCTGAAGCTTTCTTT. Translating it yields CASSIPGLAEAFF.

This clone has only a few counts. This chain links TRBV25-1 with TRBJ2-3; 7 bases match TRBD2. There are 12 residues in the CDR3. V gave up 6 bases and J gave up 7 bases; unmatched junction bases: 4. Germline CDR1 is MGHDK and CDR2 is SYGVNS. The CDR3 coding sequence is TGTGCCAGCAGGTTGACTAGCAATACGCAGTATTTT. Its protein is CASRLTSNTQYF.

This CDR3 reads CASSPTSGAYNEQFF. The CDR3 coding sequence is TGTGCCAGCAGCCCGACTAGCGGGGCCTACAATGAGCAGTTCTTC. This sequence joins TRBV11-2 and TRBJ2-1; 11 bases map to TRBD2. V trimming: 5 bases; J trimming: 2 bases; junction bases outside the gene matches: 2. The CDR3 covers 15 residues. Germline loops: CDR1 SGHAT, CDR2 FQNNGV.

V and J are TRBV27 and TRBJ1-1; TRBD1 aligns across 9 bases. The germline gives CDR1 MNHEY, CDR2 SMNVEV (reference sequence). This CDR3 comprises 15 residues. Trimming cost V 6 bases and J 7 bases; bases outside gene matches: 12. CDR3 sequence (DNA): TGTGCCAGCAGGAAACCGGGACAGGGCATAATTGAAGCTTTCTTT. Encoded protein: CASRKPGQGIIEAFF.

Concerning this clone itself: Other DNA sequences in the same sample also yield this CDR3. The J gene is TRBJ1-1, the V gene TRBV30; D is possibly TRBD1 (5 bases). The CDR3 spans 12 residues. V lost 0 bases and J 5 bases, leaving 7 bases between the germline ends. Germline CDR1 reads GTSNPN; CDR2 reads SVGIG (reference sequence). CDR3 sequence (DNA): TGTGCCTGGAGTGTCGGGGGGACTGAAGCTTTCTTT. The encoded protein is CAWSVGGTEAFF.

This clone appeared once. The chain couples TRBV7-9 to TRBJ2-7; maybe TRBD2 (5 bases). The length of the CDR3 is 15 residues. V was pared by 0 bases and J by 2 bases, with 11 bases between. CDR1 is SEHNR, CDR2 FQNEAQ, per germline (reference sequence). CDR3 DNA: TGTGCCAGCAGCTTAGCGGCTAGCCGAACCTACGAGCAGTACTTC. Residues: CASSLAASRTYEQYF.

The V gene is TRBV14, the J gene TRBJ2-2; the match to TRBD1 covers 8 bases. V trimming: 4 bases; J trimming: 8 bases; junction bases outside the gene matches: 9. CDR1 is SGHDN, CDR2 FVKESK, per germline. The CDR3 loop spans 15 amino acids. CDR3 loop: CASSRSTGAWGELFF. The CDR3 bases are TGTGCCAGCAGCCGGTCGACAGGGGCGTGGGGGGAGCTGTTTTTT. The full variable domain, its missing parts supplied by reference TRBV14 and TRBJ2-2, is EAGVTQFPSHSVIEKGQTVTLRCDPISGHDNLYWYRRVMGKEIKFLLHFVKESKQDESGMPNNRFLAERTGGTYSTLKVQPAELEDSGVYFCASSRSTGAWGELFFGEGSRLTVL.

The chain carries TRBV5-1 and TRBJ2-2, with 13 bases lining up with TRBD2. Germline V gene lookup returns CDR1 SGHRS and CDR2 YFSETQ. This CDR3 spans 16 amino acids. V shed 3 bases, J shed 9 bases, and the junction held 8 bases outside the gene matches. CDR3 region: CASSSRGLAGSRELFF. CDR3 DNA sequence: TGCGCCAGCAGCTCGAGGGGACTAGCGGGGAGCCGGGAGCTGTTTTTT.

The chain has TRBV30 and TRBJ2-7; D gene uncertain. CDR1 and CDR2 from the germline V gene are GTSNPN and SVGIG (reference sequence). There are 12 residues in the CDR3. V lost 2 bases and J 3 bases, leaving 8 bases between the germline ends. The CDR3 DNA follows: TGTGCCTGGAGTACAGTGATCTACGAGCAGTACTTC. This codes for CAWSTVIYEQYF.

The rearrangement links TRBV2 to TRBJ1-1; no definite D call. CDR1 and CDR2 (germline): SNHLY, FYNNEI. The CDR3 is made up of 11 amino acids. Between the trimmed V and J ends, which lost 7 bases and 0 bases, there was a span of 3 bases. CDR3 bases: TGTGCCAGCAAAGTGAACACTGAAGCTTTCTTT. Translating it yields CASKVNTEAFF.

The J gene is TRBJ1-1, the V gene TRBV29-1; the D is unclear. Trimming stripped 4 bases from V and 2 bases from J, with 17 bases between. This CDR3 has 15 residues. CDR1 and CDR2 from the germline V gene are SQVTM and ANQGSEA. Here the CDR3 reads CSVAHGGFYNTEAFF. DNA for the CDR3: TGCAGCGTTGCCCATGGAGGGTTCTATAACACTGAAGCTTTCTTT.

This clone was detected a few times. The chain employs TRBV5-4 and TRBJ2-3, with D hard to call. This CDR3 has 12 residues. Germline assignment: CDR1 SGHNT and CDR2 YYREEE (reference sequence). V was trimmed by 1 base and J by 6 bases, leaving 6 bases between them. This CDR3 reads CASSLNEDTQYF. In DNA, the CDR3 is TGTGCCAGCAGCTTGAATGAGGATACGCAGTATTTT.